This T cell receptor (beta chain) was identified in a study of control samples from healthy donors and cancer patients. The CDR3 has 16 residues. Per the germline V gene, CDR1 is LNHDA and CDR2 is SQIVND (reference sequence). The J segment lost 9 bases and the V segment lost 5 bases, leaving 8 bases of the junction unmatched. TCRdb's table, derived via immunoSEQ multiplex PCR, lists solely in-frame clones and lacks some. The table records about 120,000 clones, 80% to 90% of them present only once. The rearrangement uses TRBV19 and TRBJ1-6; 12 bases are shared with TRBD1. Material for sequencing was blood. This receptor was identified in a man aged 30 to 39 in good health. The CDR3 DNA reads as TGTGCCAGTAGTCCCCCTGGGACAGGGGGCGCTTCACCCCTCCACTTT. This gives the protein CASSPPGTGGASPLHF.